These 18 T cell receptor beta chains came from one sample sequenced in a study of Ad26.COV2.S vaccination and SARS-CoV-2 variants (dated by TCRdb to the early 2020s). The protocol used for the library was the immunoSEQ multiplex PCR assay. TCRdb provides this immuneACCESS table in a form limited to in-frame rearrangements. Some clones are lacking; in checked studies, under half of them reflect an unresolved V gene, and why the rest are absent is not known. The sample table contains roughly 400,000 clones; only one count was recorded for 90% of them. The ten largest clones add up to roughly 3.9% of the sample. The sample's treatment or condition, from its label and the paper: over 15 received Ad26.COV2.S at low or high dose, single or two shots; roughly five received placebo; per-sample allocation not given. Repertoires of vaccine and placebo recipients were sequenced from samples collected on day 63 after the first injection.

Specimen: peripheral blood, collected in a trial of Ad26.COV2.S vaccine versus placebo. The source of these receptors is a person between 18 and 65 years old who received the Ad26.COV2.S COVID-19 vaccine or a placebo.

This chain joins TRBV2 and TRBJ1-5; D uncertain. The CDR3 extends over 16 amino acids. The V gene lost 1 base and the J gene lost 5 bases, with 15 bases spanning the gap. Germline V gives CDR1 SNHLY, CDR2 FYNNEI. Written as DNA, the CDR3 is TGTGCCAGCAGTGAAGGAGGGCGCAGGAGCTATCAGCCCCAGCATTTT. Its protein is CASSEGGRRSYQPQHF.

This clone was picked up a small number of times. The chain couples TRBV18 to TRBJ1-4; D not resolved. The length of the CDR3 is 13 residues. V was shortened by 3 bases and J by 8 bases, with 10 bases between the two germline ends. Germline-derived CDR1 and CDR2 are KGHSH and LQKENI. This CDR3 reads CASSPELGEKLFF. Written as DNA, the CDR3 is TGTGCCAGCTCACCGGAGTTAGGAGAAAAACTGTTTTTT.

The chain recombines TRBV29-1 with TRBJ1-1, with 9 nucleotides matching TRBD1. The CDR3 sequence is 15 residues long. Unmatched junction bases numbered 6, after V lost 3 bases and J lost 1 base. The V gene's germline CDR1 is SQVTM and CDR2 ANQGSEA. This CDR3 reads CSVEGQGRGNTEAFF. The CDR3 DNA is TGCAGCGTTGAGGGACAGGGTCGTGGGAACACTGAAGCTTTCTTT.

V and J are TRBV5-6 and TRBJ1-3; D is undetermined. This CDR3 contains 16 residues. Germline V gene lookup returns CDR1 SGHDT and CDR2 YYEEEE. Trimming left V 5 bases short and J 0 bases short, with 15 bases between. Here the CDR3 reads CASRQGRWSSGNTIYF. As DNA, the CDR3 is TGTGCCAGCAGACAAGGACGTTGGAGCTCTGGAAACACCATATATTTT.

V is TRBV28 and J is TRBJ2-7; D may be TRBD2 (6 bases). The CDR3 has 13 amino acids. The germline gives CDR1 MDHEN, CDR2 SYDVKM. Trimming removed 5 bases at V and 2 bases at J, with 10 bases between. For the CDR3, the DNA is TGTGCCAGCAGTCGGGACTTACCCTACGAGCAGTACTTC. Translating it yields CASSRDLPYEQYF.

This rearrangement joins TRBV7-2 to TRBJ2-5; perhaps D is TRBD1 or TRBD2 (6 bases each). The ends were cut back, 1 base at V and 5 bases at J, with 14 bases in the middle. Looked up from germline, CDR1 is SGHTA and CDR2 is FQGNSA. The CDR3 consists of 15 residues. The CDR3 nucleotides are TGTGCCAGCAGCTTAGAGGCAGGGGCGGGGGAGACCCAGTACTTC. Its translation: CASSLEAGAGETQYF.

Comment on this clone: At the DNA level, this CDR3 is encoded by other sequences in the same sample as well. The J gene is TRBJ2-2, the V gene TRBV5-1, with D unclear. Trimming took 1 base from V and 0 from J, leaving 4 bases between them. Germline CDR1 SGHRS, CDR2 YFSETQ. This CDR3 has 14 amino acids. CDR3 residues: CASSLTANTGELFF. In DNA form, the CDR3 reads TGCGCCAGCAGCTTGACAGCGAACACCGGGGAGCTGTTTTTT.

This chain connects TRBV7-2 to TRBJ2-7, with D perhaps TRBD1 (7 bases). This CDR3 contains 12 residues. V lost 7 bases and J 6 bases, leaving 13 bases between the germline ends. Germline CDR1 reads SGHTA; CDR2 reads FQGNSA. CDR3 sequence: CASNPQGGEQYF. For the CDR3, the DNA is TGTGCCAGCAACCCCCAGGGGGGCGAGCAGTACTTC.

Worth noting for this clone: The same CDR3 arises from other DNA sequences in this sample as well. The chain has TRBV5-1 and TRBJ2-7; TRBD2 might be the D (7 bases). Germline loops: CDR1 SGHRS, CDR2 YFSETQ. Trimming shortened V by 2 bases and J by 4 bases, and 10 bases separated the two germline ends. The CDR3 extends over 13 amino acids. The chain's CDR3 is CASSLGGVYEQYF. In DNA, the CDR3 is TGCGCCAGCAGCTTAGGGGGGGTATACGAGCAGTACTTC.

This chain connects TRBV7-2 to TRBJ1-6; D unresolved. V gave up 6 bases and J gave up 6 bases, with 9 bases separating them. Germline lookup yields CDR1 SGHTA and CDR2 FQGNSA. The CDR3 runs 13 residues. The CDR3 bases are TGTGCCAGCAGATCGGCCATTAATTCACCCCTCCACTTT. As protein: CASRSAINSPLHF.

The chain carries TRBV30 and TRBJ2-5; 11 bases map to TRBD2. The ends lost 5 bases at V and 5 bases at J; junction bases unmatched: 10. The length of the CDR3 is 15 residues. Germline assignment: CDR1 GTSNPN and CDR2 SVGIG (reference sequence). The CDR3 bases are TGTGCCTGGGGGGTAGCGGGAGGGCCAGGGGAGACCCAGTACTTC. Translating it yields CAWGVAGGPGETQYF.

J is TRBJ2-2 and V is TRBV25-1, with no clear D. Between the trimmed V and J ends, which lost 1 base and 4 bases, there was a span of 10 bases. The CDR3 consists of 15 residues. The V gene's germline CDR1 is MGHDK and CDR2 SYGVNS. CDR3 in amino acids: CASSELGQVTGELFF. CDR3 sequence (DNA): TGTGCCAGCAGTGAATTAGGCCAAGTCACCGGGGAGCTGTTTTTT.

Here the CDR3 DNA reads TGTGCCAGCACAACCTCTACAGTCGAGCAGTACTTC. This codes for CASTTSTVEQYF. The rearrangement links TRBV28 to TRBJ2-7; D is unclear. V lost 7 bases to trimming and J lost 6 bases, with 13 bases between them. CDR3 size: 12 residues. Germline CDR1 MDHEN, CDR2 SYDVKM.

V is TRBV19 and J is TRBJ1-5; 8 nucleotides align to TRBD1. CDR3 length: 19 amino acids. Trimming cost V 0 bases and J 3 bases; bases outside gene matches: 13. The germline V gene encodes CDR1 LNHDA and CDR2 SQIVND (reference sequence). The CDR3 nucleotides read TGTGCCAGTAGTATAGATCAAGGGGCAGGGGGCGCCTCCAATCAGCCCCAGCATTTT. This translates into CASSIDQGAGGASNQPQHF.

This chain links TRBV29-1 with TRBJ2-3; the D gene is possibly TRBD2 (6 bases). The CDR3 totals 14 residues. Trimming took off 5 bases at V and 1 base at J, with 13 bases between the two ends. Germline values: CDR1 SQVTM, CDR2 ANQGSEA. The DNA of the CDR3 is TGCAGCGTTAATGGCGGGACCCGCACAGATACGCAGTATTTT. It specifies CSVNGGTRTDTQYF.

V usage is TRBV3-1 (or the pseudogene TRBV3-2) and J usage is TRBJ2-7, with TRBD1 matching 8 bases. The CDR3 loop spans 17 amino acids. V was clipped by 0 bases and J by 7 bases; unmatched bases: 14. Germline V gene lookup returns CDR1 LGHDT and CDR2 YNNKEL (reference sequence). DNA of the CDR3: TGTGCCAGCAGCCAAGAGAGGGGGACAGGATATGTGTGTGAGCAGTACTTC. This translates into CASSQERGTGYVCEQYF.

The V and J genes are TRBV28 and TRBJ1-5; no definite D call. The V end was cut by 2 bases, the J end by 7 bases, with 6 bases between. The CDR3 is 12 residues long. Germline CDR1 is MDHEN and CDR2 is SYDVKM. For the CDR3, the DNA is TGTGCCAGCAGTTTAGGGTCACAGCCCCAGCATTTT. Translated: CASSLGSQPQHF.

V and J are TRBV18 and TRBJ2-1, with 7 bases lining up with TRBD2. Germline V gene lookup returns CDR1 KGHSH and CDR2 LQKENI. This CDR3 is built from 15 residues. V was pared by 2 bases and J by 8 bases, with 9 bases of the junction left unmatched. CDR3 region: CASSPAGAFGHEQFF. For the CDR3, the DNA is TGTGCCAGCTCACCAGCGGGAGCGTTTGGTCATGAGCAGTTCTTC.